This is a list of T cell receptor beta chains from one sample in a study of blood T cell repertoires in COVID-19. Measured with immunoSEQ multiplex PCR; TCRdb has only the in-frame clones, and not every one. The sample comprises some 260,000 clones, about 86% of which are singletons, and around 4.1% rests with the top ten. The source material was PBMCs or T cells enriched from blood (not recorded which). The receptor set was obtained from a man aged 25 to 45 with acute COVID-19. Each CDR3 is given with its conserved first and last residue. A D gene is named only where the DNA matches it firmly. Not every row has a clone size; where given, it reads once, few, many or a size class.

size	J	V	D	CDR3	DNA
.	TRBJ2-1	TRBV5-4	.	CASAPRGGPGEQFF	TGTGCCAGCGCCCCCAGGGGAGGGCCCGGTGAGCAGTTCTTC
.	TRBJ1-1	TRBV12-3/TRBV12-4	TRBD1	CASSGQGATEAFF	TGTGCCAGCAGCGGACAGGGGGCGACTGAAGCTTTCTTT
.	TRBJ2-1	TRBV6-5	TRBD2	CASSSGGSYNEQFF	TGTGCCAGCAGTTCGGGGGGTTCCTACAATGAGCAGTTCTTC
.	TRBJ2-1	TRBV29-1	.	CSVESRPNEQFF	TGCAGCGTCGAGAGCCGTCCCAATGAGCAGTTCTTC
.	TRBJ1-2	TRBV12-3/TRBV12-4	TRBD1	CASRYRGDYGYTF	TGTGCCAGCAGATACAGGGGGGACTATGGCTACACCTTC
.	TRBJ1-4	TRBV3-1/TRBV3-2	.	CASSQAGDGEKLFF	TGTGCCAGCAGCCAAGCAGGGGATGGCGAAAAACTGTTTTTT
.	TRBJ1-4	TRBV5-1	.	CASSSLATNEKLFF	TGCGCCAGCAGCTCCCTCGCAACTAATGAAAAACTGTTTTTT
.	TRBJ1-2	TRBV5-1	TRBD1	CASREGTGGFYGYTF	TGCGCCAGCAGGGAGGGGACAGGAGGGTTCTATGGCTACACCTTC
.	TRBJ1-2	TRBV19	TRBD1	CASSSPGGNGYTF	TGTGCCAGTAGTAGTCCAGGGGGCAATGGCTACACCTTC
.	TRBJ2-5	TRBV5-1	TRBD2	CASSLVRTSGGLETQYF	TGCGCCAGCAGCTTGGTTAGGACTAGCGGGGGTTTAGAGACCCAGTACTTC
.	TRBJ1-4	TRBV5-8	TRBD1	CASSLDRGISNEKLFF	TGTGCCAGCAGCTTGGACAGGGGGATTAGTAATGAAAAACTGTTTTTT
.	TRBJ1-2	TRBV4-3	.	CASSQVSQGHPRGYTF	TGCGCCAGCAGCCAAGTCTCGCAGGGCCACCCCAGGGGCTACACCTTC
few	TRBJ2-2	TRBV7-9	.	CASSSQPIQGPGELFF	TGTGCCAGCAGCTCGCAACCAATACAGGGCCCCGGGGAGCTGTTTTTT
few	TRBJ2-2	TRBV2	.	CASRGDRFDEELFF	TGTGCCAGCAGAGGAGACAGGTTCGATGAGGAGCTGTTTTTT
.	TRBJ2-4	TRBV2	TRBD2	CASHAGVAKNIQYF	TGTGCCAGCCACGCGGGGGTAGCCAAAAACATTCAGTACTTC
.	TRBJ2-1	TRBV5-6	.	CASSSTGGAYNEQFF	TGTGCCAGCAGCTCTACAGGGGGGGCCTACAATGAGCAGTTCTTC
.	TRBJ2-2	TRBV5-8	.	CASSAYTGYGTGELFF	TGTGCCAGCAGCGCCTATACGGGATATGGCACCGGGGAGCTGTTTTTT
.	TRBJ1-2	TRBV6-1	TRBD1	CASSETGGYGYTF	TGTGCCAGCAGTGAAACAGGGGGCTATGGCTACACCTTC
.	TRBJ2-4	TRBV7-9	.	CASSLSGDDAKNIQYF	TGTGCCAGCAGCTTATCAGGGGACGACGCCAAAAACATTCAGTACTTC
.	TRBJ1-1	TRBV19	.	CASIRLTLVPEAFF	TGTGCCAGTATTAGACTCACCTTGGTCCCTGAAGCTTTCTTT
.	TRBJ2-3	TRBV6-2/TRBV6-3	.	CASSYSRLSDTQYF	TGTGCCAGCAGTTACTCAAGACTTTCAGATACGCAGTATTTT
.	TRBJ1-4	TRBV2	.	CASKKGYEKLFF	TGTGCCAGCAAAAAGGGGTACGAAAAACTGTTTTTT
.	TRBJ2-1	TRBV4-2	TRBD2	CASTSGTHNEQFF	TGTGCCAGCACAAGCGGGACCCACAATGAGCAGTTCTTC
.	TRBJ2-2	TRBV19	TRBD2	CASIRRPSGNTGELFF	TGTGCCAGTATACGCCGGCCTAGCGGTAACACCGGGGAGCTGTTTTTT
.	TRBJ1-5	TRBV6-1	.	CASSAQQVAVSRNQPQHF	TGTGCCAGCAGTGCCCAACAGGTGGCCGTCTCGCGCAATCAGCCCCAGCATTTT
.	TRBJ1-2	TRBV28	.	CASTRLSEGYTF	TGTGCCAGTACCCGACTTTCGGAAGGCTACACCTTC
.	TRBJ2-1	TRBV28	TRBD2	CASSLSRGVREQFF	TGTGCCAGCAGTTTGTCCCGGGGGGTTAGAGAGCAGTTCTTC
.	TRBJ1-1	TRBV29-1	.	CSAKTDSLRAAEAFF	TGCAGCGCAAAGACGGACAGTTTGAGGGCGGCTGAAGCTTTCTTT
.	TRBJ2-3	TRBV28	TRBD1	CASSSPGQGVGTDTQYF	TGTGCCAGCAGTTCCCCGGGACAGGGGGTGGGCACAGATACGCAGTATTTT
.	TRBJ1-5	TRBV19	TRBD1	CAARGQGNQPQHF	TGTGCCGCCAGGGGGCAGGGCAACCAGCCCCAGCATTTT
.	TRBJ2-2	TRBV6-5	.	CASSYSGVVTGELFF	TGTGCCAGCAGTTACTCAGGGGTTGTAACCGGGGAGCTGTTTTTT
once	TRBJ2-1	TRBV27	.	CASSYGGNEQFF	TGTGCCAGCAGTTATGGGGGGAATGAGCAGTTCTTC
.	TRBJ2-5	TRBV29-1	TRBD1	CSAGTGQETQYF	TGCAGCGCTGGGACAGGACAAGAGACCCAGTACTTC
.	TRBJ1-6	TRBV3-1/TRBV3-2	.	CASSQGEGISLHF	TGTGCCAGCAGCCAGGGGGAGGGGATATCCCTCCACTTT
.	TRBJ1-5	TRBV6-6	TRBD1	CASSPGTGALLYNQPQHF	TGTGCCAGCAGTCCCGGGACAGGGGCACTACTTTATAATCAGCCCCAGCATTTT
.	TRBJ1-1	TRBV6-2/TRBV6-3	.	CASSYNNREMNTEAFF	TGTGCCAGCAGTTACAACAACAGAGAAATGAACACTGAAGCTTTCTTT
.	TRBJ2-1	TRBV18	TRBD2	CASAGLAQGSEQFF	TGTGCCAGCGCGGGACTAGCGCAAGGCAGTGAGCAGTTCTTC
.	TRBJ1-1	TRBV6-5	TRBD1	CASSYDRGGSEAFF	TGTGCCAGCAGTTATGACAGGGGAGGGTCTGAAGCTTTCTTT
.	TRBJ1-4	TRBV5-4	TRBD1	CASSPGTGGSEKLFF	TGTGCCAGCAGCCCGGGGACAGGGGGTAGTGAAAAACTGTTTTTT
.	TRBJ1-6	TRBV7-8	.	CASSQDSHPKYSPLHF	TGTGCCAGCAGTCAGGACAGCCACCCGAAGTATTCACCCCTCCACTTT